These T cell receptor beta chains were read from a single sample in a study of vaccination and CD4 T cells after COVID-19. No antigen has been assigned to these receptors. MiXCR was run by TCRdb on the PCR reads, yielding one entry per CDR3 protein. The sample lists about 26,000 distinct CDR3 sequences; 55% to 70% were seen once. Input material: CD4+ T cells from blood, cultured in vitro. These receptor sequences come from a human donor who had recovered from COVID-19. CDR3s include the opening cysteine and the closing phenylalanine or tryptophan. D genes are given only for firm matches. Clone size is stated in some rows and not others, as once, few, many or a class when expanded.

D gene,J gene,V gene,clone size,CDR3 protein,CDR3 DNA
-,TRBJ2-1,TRBV6-5,-,CASSSQTRTLLNEQFF,TGTGCCAGCAGTTCACAAACCCGGACTCTTCTCAATGAGCAGTTCTTC
-,TRBJ2-7,TRBV28,-,CASSLRNEQYF,TGTGCCAGCAGTCTAAGAAACGAGCAGTACTTC
-,TRBJ1-5,TRBV21-1,few,CASSAFSTGEGGNQPQHF,TGTGCCAGCAGCGCGTTTTCGACAGGGGAGGGTGGCAATCAGCCCCAGCATTTT
-,TRBJ2-7,TRBV6-1,-,CASGTSITYEQYF,TGTGCCAGCGGGACTTCTATTACCTACGAGCAGTACTTC
-,TRBJ1-1,TRBV21-1,-,CASSRYRGLNTEAFF,TGTGCCAGCAGCCGTTACCGGGGGTTGAACACTGAAGCTTTCTTT
TRBD2,TRBJ2-7,TRBV7-6,-,CASSLGWRGFDEQYF,TGTGCCAGCAGCTTAGGGTGGCGGGGGTTCGACGAGCAGTACTTC
-,TRBJ2-7,TRBV20-1,-,CSASADSYEQYF,TGCAGTGCCTCGGCGGACTCCTACGAGCAGTACTTC
-,TRBJ2-3,TRBV27,-,CASSLRAPTDTQYF,TGTGCCAGCAGTTTACGGGCACCGACAGATACGCAGTATTTT
-,TRBJ2-7,TRBV20-1,-,CSASERNEQYF,TGCAGTGCTAGCGAGCGTAACGAGCAGTACTTC
-,TRBJ1-1,TRBV7-9,-,CASSLGVGTEAFF,TGTGCCAGCAGCTTGGGGGTGGGCACTGAAGCTTTCTTT
-,TRBJ2-5,TRBV7-2,-,CASSPGEETQYF,TGTGCCAGCAGCCCGGGGGAAGAGACCCAGTACTTC
TRBD2,TRBJ2-2,TRBV20-1,-,CSARPAGGPTGELFF,TGCAGTGCAAGGCCAGCGGGAGGGCCTACCGGGGAGCTGTTTTTT
TRBD1,TRBJ1-5,TRBV6-2/TRBV6-3,-,CASRAGQGRQPQHF,TGTGCCAGCAGGGCCGGACAGGGGAGGCAGCCCCAGCATTTT
TRBD1,TRBJ1-2,TRBV6-1,-,CASSEWTGPNYGYTF,TGTGCCAGCAGTGAATGGACAGGCCCCAACTATGGCTACACCTTC
-,TRBJ2-7,TRBV2,-,CASSWGRVGEQYF,TGTGCCAGCAGTTGGGGCAGGGTGGGCGAGCAGTACTTC
-,TRBJ1-1,TRBV27,-,CASSLGHLREAFF,TGTGCCAGCAGTTTGGGTCACCTCAGGGAAGCTTTCTTT
-,TRBJ2-7,TRBV21-1,-,CASRQKTGRLVYEQYF,TGTGCCAGCAGACAGAAGACAGGGCGGCTGGTCTACGAGCAGTACTTC
-,TRBJ2-7,TRBV27,once,CASRRGGFNVYEQYF,TGTGCCAGCAGACGCGGAGGGTTCAATGTCTACGAGCAGTACTTC
-,TRBJ1-5,TRBV7-9,-,CASSPTDYASNQPQHF,TGTGCCAGCAGCCCCACTGATTATGCTAGCAATCAGCCCCAGCATTTT
-,TRBJ1-6,TRBV10-2,-,CASSDRRDNSPLHF,TGCGCCAGCAGTGACCGGCGGGATAATTCACCCCTCCACTTT
TRBD1,TRBJ2-5,TRBV4-1,-,CASSQPGGVETQYF,TGCGCCAGCAGTCAGCCAGGGGGCGTAGAGACCCAGTACTTC
-,TRBJ2-7,TRBV19,-,CASSMRASEQYF,TGTGCCAGTAGTATGAGGGCCAGCGAGCAGTACTTC
-,TRBJ1-3,TRBV20-1,-,CSAPGEDSGNTIYF,TGCAGTGCTCCCGGCGAAGACTCTGGAAACACCATATATTTT
TRBD1,TRBJ1-4,TRBV6-1,-,CASSGDRGNEKLFF,TGTGCCAGCAGTGGGGACAGGGGGAATGAAAAACTGTTTTTT